This record covers a single T cell receptor beta chain. Primers: 60 Vbeta forward and 13 Jbeta reverse. Measured with immunoSEQ multiplex PCR; TCRdb has only the in-frame clones, and not every one. In the table there are about 190,000 clones, roughly 78% of which are singletons. The data were obtained in a study of cytomegalovirus exposure and HLA in healthy donors. The CDR3 covers 15 residues. The V segment lost 2 bases and the J segment 7 bases; nucleotides outside the gene matches: 7. Germline-derived CDR1 and CDR2 are MNHEY and SMNVEV (reference sequence). The sequenced sample consisted of PBMCs. The TCR was taken from a boy younger than 18 in good health and CMV-seronegative. The J gene is TRBJ1-5, the V gene TRBV27; 8 nucleotides line up with TRBD1. CDR3 bases: TGTGCCAGCAGTTTAGGTCAGGGGGCCCCCCAGCCCCAGCATTTT. It translates to CASSLGQGAPQPQHF.